The 15 T cell receptor beta chains presented below share a single source sample, sequenced in a study of T cell responses to AZD1222 COVID-19 vaccine. Sequenced by immunoSEQ multiplex PCR; TCRdb stores in-frame clones only, minus some. The sample has fewer than 150,000 clones, 89% seen once. Sequencing was performed on peripheral blood, taken 28 days after the second AZD1222 dose. The receptors shown here come from an adult who received the AZD1222 COVID-19 vaccine.

The chain combines TRBV9 with TRBJ1-2; D is possibly TRBD1 (5 bases). Germline V gene sequence: CDR1 SGDLS, CDR2 YYNGEE. CDR3 length: 12 amino acids. Trimming left V 3 bases short and J 7 bases short, with 10 bases between. Here the CDR3 reads CASSADSGGYTF. The CDR3 nucleotides are TGTGCCAGCAGCGCCGACAGCGGTGGCTACACCTTC.

V usage is TRBV18 and J usage is TRBJ1-4; TRBD1 aligns across 7 bases. The CDR3 length is 16 residues. The germline CDR1 and CDR2 sequences are KGHSH and LQKENI. Trimming at V came to 2 bases and at J to 8 bases, leaving 11 bases not matched to a gene. The CDR3 region is CASSPSPQGGGEKLFF. DNA for the CDR3: TGTGCCAGCTCACCATCCCCGCAGGGGGGTGGGGAAAAACTGTTTTTT.

The chain links TRBV2 to TRBJ2-1; 13 bases align to TRBD2. The germline V gene encodes CDR1 SNHLY and CDR2 FYNNEI. V lost 5 bases, J lost 9 bases, and 7 bases stayed unmatched. The CDR3 spans 15 residues. CDR3 in amino acids: CASSLGLAGYPEQFF. CDR3 DNA: TGTGCCAGCAGTTTGGGACTAGCGGGATACCCTGAGCAGTTCTTC.

This chain uses TRBV19 with TRBJ2-4; 8 bases match TRBD2. After removal of 7 bases from V and 6 bases from J, the junction contained 11 bases not matched to a gene. This CDR3 is built from 15 residues. The germline V gene encodes CDR1 LNHDA and CDR2 SQIVND (reference sequence). As DNA, the CDR3 is TGTGCCAGTATAGAAGCGGGAGAGTCAGGAAACATTCAGTACTTC. Translation gives CASIEAGESGNIQYF.

The genes are TRBV10-3 and TRBJ2-7; 9 nucleotides match TRBD2. The germline gives CDR1 ENHRY, CDR2 SYGVKD. The CDR3 is 14 amino acids. Trimming took 3 bases from V and 1 from J; bases not matched to a gene: 1. CDR3 residues: CAISETSGSYEQYF. CDR3 DNA sequence: TGTGCCATCAGTGAAACTAGCGGGTCCTACGAGCAGTACTTC.

This rearrangement joins TRBV7-2 to TRBJ1-2; D is uncertain. Germline-derived CDR1 and CDR2 are SGHTA and FQGNSA. The CDR3 is 14 residues long. With 1 base removed from V and 5 bases from J, the gap between germline ends came to 11 bases. Here the CDR3 DNA reads TGTGCCAGCAGCTTAGAGCGGCAGGTATATGGCTACACCTTC. It translates to CASSLERQVYGYTF.

The V and J genes are TRBV6-5 and TRBJ1-6; D remains ambiguous. Germline assignment: CDR1 MNHEY and CDR2 SVGAGI. Trimming left V 1 base short and J 3 bases short, with 7 bases between. CDR3 length: 15 residues. The CDR3 sequence is CASSYWTDYNSPLHF. The CDR3 nucleotides are TGTGCCAGCAGTTACTGGACGGACTATAATTCACCCCTCCACTTT.

Comment on this clone: At one end, the junction sequence differs from germline, possibly due to a read error. The chain is built from TRBV6-6 and TRBJ1-1; no firm D call. The germline V gene encodes CDR1 MNHNY and CDR2 SVGAGI (reference sequence). The CDR3 is 14 amino acids. Here the CDR3 DNA reads TGTGCCACCAGTGACAAAGCTAGAGACACTGAAGCTTTCTTT. Its translation: CATSDKARDTEAFF.

V and J are TRBV1 and TRBJ1-5; the D call of TRBD1 is as the table states it, not checked on the DNA. TRBV1 is designated a pseudogene. The CDR3 consists of 14 residues. The CDR3 is CTSSRDRGFQPQHF. The DNA of the CDR3 is TGCACCAGCAGTCGGGACAGGGGTTTTCAGCCCCAGCATTTT.

The chain joins TRBV3-1 (or the pseudogene TRBV3-2) to TRBJ1-2; D not resolved. Germline V gene lookup returns CDR1 LGHDT and CDR2 YNNKEL (reference sequence). CDR3 length: 15 amino acids. V gave up 0 bases and J gave up 6 bases, with 14 bases separating them. This CDR3 reads CASSQDVDAFDGYTF. The DNA of the CDR3 is TGTGCCAGCAGCCAAGATGTGGACGCCTTCGATGGCTACACCTTC.

V usage is TRBV2 and J usage is TRBJ2-2; 9 positions agree with TRBD2. The CDR3 runs 18 residues. With 2 bases clipped from V and 3 bases from J, the junction kept 10 bases outside the gene matches. From germline, CDR1 is SNHLY and CDR2 FYNNEI. The DNA for the CDR3 is TGTGCCAGCAGTGAATGGGGTAGCGGGAGATCGGACACCGGGGAGCTGTTTTTT. This gives the protein CASSEWGSGRSDTGELFF.

V is TRBV6-5 and J is TRBJ1-1, with D perhaps matching TRBD1 (5 bases). Germline V gene lookup returns CDR1 MNHEY and CDR2 SVGAGI. This CDR3 region has 14 residues. Trimming left V 2 bases short and J 4 bases short, with 11 bases between. The CDR3 is CASSYKGVGTEAFF. The CDR3 DNA reads as TGTGCCAGCAGTTACAAAGGGGTGGGCACTGAAGCTTTCTTT.

V and J are TRBV2 and TRBJ2-7; TRBD2 agrees at 8 bases. With 6 bases clipped from V and 6 bases from J, the junction kept 4 bases outside the gene matches. The CDR3 is 12 amino acids. CDR1 and CDR2 from the germline V gene are SNHLY and FYNNEI. CDR3 region: CASSPAGVEQYF. The CDR3 region has the DNA TGTGCCAGCAGCCCAGCGGGGGTCGAGCAGTACTTC.

This clone has only one observation. This chain links TRBV5-1 with TRBJ1-1; the match to TRBD1 covers 8 bases. Germline loops: CDR1 SGHRS, CDR2 YFSETQ. The CDR3 runs 15 residues. The V segment lost 2 bases and the J segment 1 base; nucleotides outside the gene matches: 4. CDR3 sequence reads: CASSFQGAPNTEAFF. CDR3 nucleotide sequence: TGCGCCAGCAGCTTCCAGGGGGCGCCGAACACTGAAGCTTTCTTT.

The chain carries TRBV4-1 and TRBJ2-1; D ambiguous. Looked up from germline, CDR1 is MGHRA and CDR2 is YSYEKL. The CDR3 is made up of 15 amino acids. The ends were cut back, 5 bases at V and 2 bases at J, with 13 bases in the middle. The CDR3 sequence: CASSDARIAYNEQFF. The CDR3 region has the DNA TGCGCCAGCAGCGACGCCAGGATCGCCTACAATGAGCAGTTCTTC.